This T cell receptor beta chain is drawn from a study of T cells in Graves' hyperthyroidism and ophthalmopathy. Across the study: Blood from the periphery was taken at initial diagnosis, before any treatment. Notes on the study in general: Most expanded thyroid clonotypes above 0.001 also appeared in blood. Median prediction lead before ophthalmopathy onset was 6.5 to 7 months with the model.

Patients aged 18 to 65 with hyperthyroidism were newly diagnosed, with duration under 2 months. With respect to this clonotype: Its antigen is unidentified.

Germline loops: CDR1 MNHEY, CDR2 SVGEGT. The ends were cut back, 5 bases at V and 3 bases at J, with 13 bases in the middle. This CDR3 region has 14 residues. The source material, RNA transcripts, was used to amplify TCR beta CDR3 regions. RT-PCR in the first round (using the HTBI primer set) targeted the TCR CDR3. TCRdb processed the multiplex PCR reads anew with MiXCR; each CDR3 protein has one entry. The table includes roughly 420,000 distinct CDR3 sequences, about 15% detected once. The source is a woman aged 18 to 35 with Graves' hyperthyroidism. V and J are TRBV6-2 or TRBV6-3 and TRBJ1-2; tentative D call: TRBD1 (6 bases). The specimen sequenced was blood. As DNA, the CDR3 is TGTGCCAGCAGTCAGACAGGATACGACTATGGCTACACCTTC. Its translation is CASSQTGYDYGYTF.